Below, 20 T cell receptor beta chains from the same sample are listed, as sequenced in a study of T cell clonality in common variable immunodeficiency. Only in-frame clones appear in the TCRdb table, and some are missing; sequencing was by immunoSEQ multiplex PCR. The sample has 25,000 to 35,000 clones, none seen only once. Sequencing used peripheral blood mononuclear cells. Every receptor here comes from a person between 18 and 75 years old in good health.

This clone has at least ten counts. The CDR3 end lies 3 residues beyond the end of the read and is filled in from the germline J gene. The chain employs TRBV7-6 and TRBJ2-5; D is possibly TRBD1 or TRBD2 (6 bases each). The CDR3 consists of 14 residues. V lost 5 bases and J 5 bases, leaving 15 bases between the germline ends. Germline values: CDR1 SGHVS, CDR2 FNYEAQ. Partial CDR3 DNA: TGTGCCAGCAGCGAGGACAGTGGGAGGGAGACC. Translation: CASSEDSGRET. The full CDR3 protein reads CASSEDSGRETQYF.

This clone was observed at least ten times. The read is 3 residues too short to cover the CDR3 end, so that end is filled in from the germline J gene. The V and J genes are TRBV27 and TRBJ1-2; 8 bases align to TRBD1. The CDR3 is 15 residues long. CDR1 is MNHEY and CDR2 is SMNVEV in the germline V gene (reference sequence). With V trimmed by 2 bases and J by 4 bases, 6 bases remained unmatched. CDR3 sequence: CASSLNPGGVYGYTF. CDR3 DNA, as far as it was read: TGTGCCAGCAGTTTAAATCCAGGGGGCGTCTATGGC.

This clone was recorded at least ten times. The read gets to within 3 residues of the CDR3 end, and the germline J gene fills in the rest. This same CDR3 is encoded by further DNA sequences in the sample. This chain connects TRBV7-8 to TRBJ1-3; a weak D match, TRBD1 (5 bases). This CDR3 spans 15 amino acids. Trimming left V 7 bases short and J 0 bases short, with 13 bases between. Germline V gives CDR1 SGHVS, CDR2 FQNEAQ. The covered CDR3 bases are TGTGCCAGCACCACTTACAGGAGCTCTGGAAACACC. Translating gives CASTTYRSSGNT. In full, the CDR3 is CASTTYRSSGNTIYF. Full variable domain (remainder filled in from reference TRBV7-8 and TRBJ1-3): GAGVSQSPRYKVAKRGQDVALRCDPISGHVSLFWYQQALGQGPEFLTYFQNEAQLDKSGLPSDRFFAERPEGSVSTLKIQRTQQEDSAVYLCASTTYRSSGNTIYFGEGSWLTVV.

This clone was counted many times. The observed sequence ends 3 residues before the CDR3 terminus, with the missing tail filled in from the germline J gene. This chain links TRBV20-1 with TRBJ1-6; D not resolved. The CDR3 is made up of 12 amino acids. The V end lost 8 bases, the J end lost 8 bases, and 13 bases lay between the germline ends. Germline CDR1 reads DFQATT; CDR2 reads SNEGSKA (reference sequence). The DNA read from the CDR3 is TGCAGTCCGGGGAGTTTGGATTCACCC. The encoded protein is CSPGSLDSP. The whole CDR3 protein reads CSPGSLDSPLHF.

This clone has at least ten counts. The read halts 3 residues ahead of the CDR3 end, with the missing end drawn from the germline J gene. The genes are TRBV20-1 and TRBJ2-7; TRBD2 matches 9 bases. V lost 6 bases to trimming and J lost 3 bases; unmatched junction nucleotides: 3. Germline V gene lookup returns CDR1 DFQATT and CDR2 SNEGSKA (reference sequence). This CDR3 is 12 amino acids long. The CDR3 bases that were read are TGCAGTGCACCTAGCGGGGACTACGAG. Translating it yields CSAPSGDYE. The full CDR3 reads CSAPSGDYEQYF.

This clone occurred many times. The CDR3 end lies 3 residues beyond the end of the read and is filled in from the germline J gene. The chain is built from TRBV28 and TRBJ2-3; the D is unclear. V was pared by 7 bases and J by 1 base, with 9 bases between. Germline CDR1 MDHEN, CDR2 SYDVKM. CDR3 length: 13 amino acids. CDR3 loop: CASTLSGTDTQYF. The DNA read from the CDR3 is TGTGCCAGCACCCTTTCAGGCACAGATACG. Variable domain in full (rest from reference TRBV28 and TRBJ2-3): DVKVTQSSRYLVKRTGEKVFLECVQDMDHENMFWYRQDPGLGLRLIYFSYDVKMKEKGDIPEGYSVSREKKERFSLILESASTNQTSMYLCASTLSGTDTQYFGPGTRLTVL.

This clone was detected many times. The read finishes 3 residues shy of the CDR3 end, and the germline J gene is used to complete it. The chain combines TRBV5-1 with TRBJ2-3; D possibly corresponds to TRBD1 (8 bases). This CDR3 region has 14 residues. The germline V gene encodes CDR1 SGHRS and CDR2 YFSETQ. V was cut by 4 bases and J by 5 bases, with 14 bases left in between. The CDR3 bases that were read are TGCGCCAGCAGCGACACAGGGGGGGGAGATACG. As protein: CASSDTGGGDT. The whole CDR3 reads CASSDTGGGDTQYF.

This clone was detected ten times or more. The CDR3 goes on 3 residues after the read ends, and that part is filled in from the germline J gene. The V call is TRBV6-2 or TRBV6-3, the J call TRBJ1-1; D is ambiguous. The length of the CDR3 is 13 residues. The germline gives CDR1 MNHEY, CDR2 SVGEGT. Between the trimmed V and J ends, which lost 6 bases and 3 bases, there was a span of 11 bases. CDR3 bases read: TGTGCCAGCAGCCTTCCAGGTTACACTGAA. Translating it yields CASSLPGYTE. The whole CDR3 is CASSLPGYTEAFF.

This clone showed up many times. The read terminates 3 residues ahead of where the CDR3 ends, so the germline J gene completes it. V and J are TRBV30 and TRBJ1-1, with 9 bases matching TRBD1. The CDR3 contains 13 residues. The V gene's germline CDR1 is GTSNPN and CDR2 SVGIG (reference sequence). CDR3 bases read: TGTGCCTGGAGTGTGGGACAGGGATCCGAA. Translation gives CAWSVGQGSE. The full CDR3 protein reads CAWSVGQGSEAFF.

There are many counts of this clone. The read terminates 3 residues ahead of where the CDR3 ends, so the germline J gene completes it. The chain uses TRBV30 and TRBJ1-4; no clear D gene. This CDR3 has 15 residues. The ends were cut back, 1 base at V and 8 bases at J, with 17 bases in the middle. The V gene's germline CDR1 is GTSNPN and CDR2 SVGIG (reference sequence). CDR3 region: CAWSAPTLLKEKLFF. Partial CDR3 DNA: TGTGCCTGGAGTGCCCCTACCTTACTAAAGGAAAAA.

This clone was recorded at least ten times. The read halts 3 residues ahead of the CDR3 end, with the missing end drawn from the germline J gene. The V call is TRBV20-1, the J call TRBJ2-3; 13 positions match TRBD2. The CDR3 totals 16 residues. The germline V gene encodes CDR1 DFQATT and CDR2 SNEGSKA (reference sequence). Partial CDR3 DNA: TGCAGTGCTAGGAACTTACTAGCGGGGGGGCAAGAGACG. Translation gives CSARNLLAGGQET. In full, the CDR3 reads CSARNLLAGGQETQYF.

At least ten counts were recorded for this clone. Its ends do not fully match the called genes, so a read error is possible. The read terminates 3 residues ahead of where the CDR3 ends, so the germline J gene completes it. The chain employs TRBV4-2 and TRBJ1-5; D gene uncertain. The CDR3 is made up of 16 amino acids. The germline V gene encodes CDR1 LGHNA and CDR2 YNFKEQ. The CDR3 spells CASSQAAGPSNQPQHF. CDR3 bases read: TGCGCCAGCAGCCAAGCGGCAGGCCCTAGCAATCAGCCC.

This clone was found many times. The read finishes 3 residues shy of the CDR3 end, and the germline J gene is used to complete it. The chain is built from TRBV5-1 and TRBJ2-7, with D possibly TRBD1 on 6 matching bases. This CDR3 is built from 13 residues. Germline CDR1 and CDR2: SGHRS and YFSETQ. Trimming took 4 bases from V and 1 from J, leaving 9 bases between them. CDR3 sequence: CASSRTASYEQYF. Partial CDR3 DNA: TGCGCCAGCAGCCGGACAGCGTCCTACGAG.

In its sample, this clone was seen a few times. The CDR3 end is not reached by the read, which stops 3 residues before it; the germline J gene fills it in. The rearrangement links TRBV7-9 to TRBJ1-2; D gene unclear. Germline loops: CDR1 SEHNR, CDR2 FQNEAQ (reference sequence). This CDR3 is 10 amino acids long. The V end was cut by 5 bases, the J end by 6 bases, with 4 bases between. The CDR3 sequence: CASSTDGYTF. CDR3 DNA (partial): TGTGCCAGCAGCACAGATGGC.

This clone was found a few times. The read halts 3 residues ahead of the CDR3 end, with the missing end drawn from the germline J gene. V usage is TRBV19 and J usage is TRBJ2-1; 8 nucleotides match TRBD1. The germline gives CDR1 LNHDA, CDR2 SQIVND (reference sequence). This CDR3 region has 15 residues. Trimming took 5 bases from V and 8 from J; bases not matched to a gene: 11. The chain's CDR3 is CASSADRDRIYEQFF. The CDR3 DNA, read in part, is TGTGCCAGTAGTGCCGACCGGGACAGGATTTATGAG. Full variable domain (outside the CDR3, taken from reference TRBV19 and TRBJ2-1): DGGITQSPKYLFRKEGQNVTLSCEQNLNHDAMYWYRQDPGQGLRLIYYSQIVNDFQKGDIAEGYSVSREKKESFPLTVTSAQKNPTAFYLCASSADRDRIYEQFFGPGTRLTVL.

This clone was seen repeatedly, ten times or more. Sequencing ends 3 residues short of the CDR3 end; the germline J gene provides the rest. The chain links TRBV5-5 to TRBJ2-7; D tentatively fits TRBD1 or TRBD2 (5 bases each). Germline loops: CDR1 SGHKS, CDR2 YYEKEE (reference sequence). V lost 1 base, J lost 3 bases, and 11 bases lay in between. CDR3 length: 14 amino acids. CDR3 DNA, as far as it was read: TGTGCCAGCAGCTTGTCAGGGAGCTTCTACGAG. Its protein is CASSLSGSFYE. The CDR3, in full, reads CASSLSGSFYEQYF.

Many counts were recorded for this clone. The read halts 3 residues ahead of the CDR3 end, with the missing end drawn from the germline J gene. V gene TRBV28 combines with J gene TRBJ2-1; 11 bases align to TRBD1. CDR1 and CDR2 (germline): MDHEN, SYDVKM. The CDR3 contains 16 residues. With V trimmed by 5 bases and J by 6 bases, 9 bases remained unmatched. The CDR3 here is CASSLPTGTGGNEQFF. The sequenced part of the CDR3 DNA is TGTGCCAGCAGTCTTCCAACCGGGACAGGGGGCAATGAG.

This clone was detected ten times or more. The read stops 3 residues short of the end of the CDR3; the missing end is completed from the germline J gene. The chain employs TRBV11-2 and TRBJ2-2; D is perhaps TRBD1 (5 bases). The CDR3 consists of 15 residues. Germline V CDR1 and CDR2: SGHAT, FQNNGV. Trimming left V 3 bases short and J 5 bases short, with 13 bases between. CDR3 DNA, as far as it was read: TGTGCCAGCAGCTTCTCGTGGCAGGGAACCGGGGAG. This sequence encodes CASSFSWQGTGE. The full CDR3 protein reads CASSFSWQGTGELFF.

This clone was seen at least ten times. With the read ending 3 residues before the CDR3 end, the germline J gene is used to fill in that end. The chain employs TRBV30 and TRBJ2-1; 10 nucleotides line up with TRBD1. Trimming at V came to 8 bases and at J to 4 bases, leaving 20 bases not matched to a gene. Germline values: CDR1 GTSNPN, CDR2 SVGIG (reference sequence). CDR3 size: 18 residues. The part of the CDR3 DNA that was read is TGTGCCGGGGAGGGAGGGGACAGGGGATTAACCGGATACAATGAG. Protein product: CAGEGGDRGLTGYNE. The entire CDR3 protein reads CAGEGGDRGLTGYNEQFF.

This clone was seen at least ten times. The read falls 3 residues short of the CDR3 end, and the missing part is taken from the germline J gene. The chain is built from TRBV7-2 and TRBJ2-3; 13 bases align to TRBD2. There are 15 residues in the CDR3. Germline CDR1 reads SGHTA; CDR2 reads FQGNSA. The V segment lost 5 bases and the J segment 4 bases; nucleotides outside the gene matches: 3. The sequenced part of the CDR3 DNA is TGTGCCAGCAGCACCGGGACTAGCGGGGCAGATACG. Encoded protein: CASSTGTSGADT. The entire CDR3 sequence reads CASSTGTSGADTQYF.